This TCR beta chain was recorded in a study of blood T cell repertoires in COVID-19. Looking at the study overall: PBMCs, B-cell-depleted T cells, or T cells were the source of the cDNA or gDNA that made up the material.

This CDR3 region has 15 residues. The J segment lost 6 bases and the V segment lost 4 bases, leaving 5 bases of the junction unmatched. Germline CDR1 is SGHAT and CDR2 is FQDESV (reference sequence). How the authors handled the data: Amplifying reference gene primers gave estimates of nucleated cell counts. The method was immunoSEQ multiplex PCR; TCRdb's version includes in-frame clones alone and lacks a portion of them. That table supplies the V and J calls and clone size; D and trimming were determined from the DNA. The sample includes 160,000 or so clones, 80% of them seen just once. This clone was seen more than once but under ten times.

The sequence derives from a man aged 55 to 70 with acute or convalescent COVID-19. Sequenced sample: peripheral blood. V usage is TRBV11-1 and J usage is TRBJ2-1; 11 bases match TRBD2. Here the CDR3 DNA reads TGTGCCAGCAGCTCTCAAGGACTAGCGGGCAATGAGCAGTTCTTC. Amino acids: CASSSQGLAGNEQFF. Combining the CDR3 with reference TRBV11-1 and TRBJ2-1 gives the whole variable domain EAEVAQSPRYKITEKSQAVAFWCDPISGHATLYWYRQILGQGPELLVQFQDESVVDDSQLPKDRFSAERLKGVDSTLKIQPAELGDSAMYLCASSSQGLAGNEQFFGPGTRLTVL.